Sequencing of this T cell receptor beta chain was carried out in a study of a mutant IDH1 vaccine in newly diagnosed glioma. The study's findings and limits: With respect to changes in top peripheral T cell clonotypes, pseudoprogression seemed unrelated.

Time point of the sample: week 23, last vaccination. All doses held 300 ug of mutant IDH1 20-mer peptide, with topical imiquimod. The donor cohort comprised cases of new WHO grade 3 or 4 IDH1-mutant, ATRX-lost astrocytoma. TCRdb keeps only in-frame clones here, not all; method: immunoSEQ multiplex PCR. The sample yields approximately 66,000 clones, 84% seen once. This clone appeared once. Antigen specificity is unknown. Germline V gene data show CDR1 as SGHRS and CDR2 as YFSETQ. The CDR3 consists of 15 residues. The ends were cut back, 6 bases at V and 0 bases at J, with 16 bases in the middle. This receptor was taken from a man between 18 and 29 years old with glioma. This specimen was PBMCs, taken from a glioma patient whose treatment included an IDH1 peptide vaccine. The chain couples TRBV5-1 to TRBJ2-7; D perhaps matches TRBD2 (6 bases). This CDR3 is CASTQGGPSSYEQYF. The CDR3 DNA reads TGCGCCAGCACCCAGGGAGGACCAAGCTCCTACGAGCAGTACTTC.